The 21 T cell receptor beta chains reported below all come from one sample, sequenced in a study of shared clonotypes between healthy human individuals. Assay used: immunoSEQ multiplex PCR; TCRdb lists only in-frame clones, some missing. The sample contains around 990,000 clones, approximately 77% of which appear only once. Sequencing was carried out using memory CD4+ T cells from PBMCs. Indicated subset: CD45RA-negative fraction. The receptors originated from a man between 18 and 35 years old in good health. Some clones in this sample may be carry-over from other donors' samples.

The chain is built from TRBV5-1 and TRBJ2-5, with a tentative D call TRBD2 (6 bases). V was clipped by 3 bases and J by 2 bases, with 17 bases between them. The CDR3 spans 16 residues. Germline assignment: CDR1 SGHRS and CDR2 YFSETQ. Here the CDR3 DNA reads TGCGCCAGCAGCTCCATGGGCGGGATGGGACAAGAGACCCAGTACTTC. The encoded protein is CASSSMGGMGQETQYF. Full variable domain (missing parts from reference TRBV5-1 and TRBJ2-5): KAGVTQTPRYLIKTRGQQVTLSCSPISGHRSVSWYQQTPGQGLQFLFEYFSETQRNKGNFPGRFSGRQFSNSRSEMNVSTLELGDSALYLCASSSMGGMGQETQYFGPGTRLLVL.

The rearrangement joins TRBV5-6 to TRBJ2-7, with D possibly being TRBD2 (5 bases). V dropped 4 bases and J dropped 3 bases, with 11 bases sitting between them. The germline V gene has CDR1 SGHDT and CDR2 YYEEEE. CDR3 size: 13 residues. Here the CDR3 reads CASSPGRGYEQYF. The DNA for the CDR3 is TGTGCCAGCAGCCCCGGACGGGGCTACGAGCAGTACTTC.

This clone is a singleton in its sample. For the CDR3, the DNA is TGTGCCAGTAGTATTCAGGGCACGGAGACCCAGTACTTC. This gives the protein CASSIQGTETQYF. The chain employs TRBV19 and TRBJ2-5; D is perhaps TRBD1 (5 bases). The CDR3 has 13 amino acids. V lost 3 bases, J lost 5 bases, and 10 bases lay in between. Germline CDR1 and CDR2: LNHDA and SQIVND (reference sequence). The whole variable domain, remainder taken from reference TRBV19 and TRBJ2-5, is DGGITQSPKYLFRKEGQNVTLSCEQNLNHDAMYWYRQDPGQGLRLIYYSQIVNDFQKGDIAEGYSVSREKKESFPLTVTSAQKNPTAFYLCASSIQGTETQYFGPGTRLLVL.

The V gene is TRBV30, the J gene TRBJ2-7; D unresolved. V lost 3 bases and J 3 bases, leaving 12 bases between the germline ends. This CDR3 is 13 amino acids long. CDR1 and CDR2 from the germline V gene are GTSNPN and SVGIG (reference sequence). CDR3 loop: CAWRSGPSYEQYF. The CDR3 DNA is TGTGCCTGGAGGTCAGGACCAAGCTACGAGCAGTACTTC. Full variable domain (rest looked up from reference TRBV30 and TRBJ2-7): SQTIHQWPATLVQPVGSPLSLECTVEGTSNPNLYWYRQAAGRGLQLLFYSVGIGQISSEVPQNLSASRPQDRQFILSSKKLLLSDSGFYLCAWRSGPSYEQYFGPGTRLTVT.

The chain recombines TRBV11-2 with TRBJ2-5; TRBD2 matches at 9 bases. In germline, CDR1 is SGHAT, CDR2 FQNNGV. The CDR3 runs to 17 residues. The trim removed 5 bases at V and 2 bases at J, leaving 12 bases unmatched. The CDR3 region is CASSGLAAAGGQETQYF. The DNA for the CDR3 is TGTGCCAGCAGCGGCCTAGCGGCAGCGGGAGGTCAAGAGACCCAGTACTTC.

A remark on this clone: This same CDR3 is encoded by further DNA sequences in the sample. CDR3 loop: CASSLDSTDTQYF. The DNA of the CDR3 is TGTGCCAGCAGCCTCGACTCCACAGATACGCAGTATTTT. The rearrangement uses TRBV5-4 and TRBJ2-3, with D unclear. The germline V and J ends were trimmed by 4 bases and 2 bases, with 8 bases remaining between them. Germline V CDR1 and CDR2: SGHNT, YYREEE (reference sequence). The CDR3 contains 13 residues.

The CDR3 sequence: CASSQDSPHQPQHF. CDR3 bases: TGCGCCAGCAGCCAGGACAGCCCCCATCAGCCCCAGCATTTT. The V and J genes are TRBV5-1 and TRBJ1-5; tentatively, D is TRBD1 (6 bases). Germline V gives CDR1 SGHRS, CDR2 YFSETQ. The CDR3 spans 14 residues. Between the trimmed V and J ends, which lost 4 bases and 5 bases, there was a span of 13 bases.

This chain connects TRBV7-3 to TRBJ2-5, with 8 bases matching TRBD2. This CDR3 is built from 15 residues. Germline loops: CDR1 SGHTA, CDR2 FQGTGA. V gave up 2 bases and J gave up 4 bases; unmatched junction bases: 6. In nucleotides, the CDR3 is TGTGCCAGCAGCTTACGAGCGGGAGCGGGAGAGACCCAGTACTTC. Residues: CASSLRAGAGETQYF.

To note about this clone: Just one base apart from a much larger clone, this may be a read error. This sample also contains other DNA sequences that code for the same CDR3. This chain connects TRBV7-3 to TRBJ2-1; D ambiguous. Germline V gives CDR1 SGHTA, CDR2 FQGTGA. This CDR3 region has 11 residues. Trimming removed 2 bases from V and 7 bases from J, with 3 bases in between. CDR3 in DNA: TGTGCCAGCAGCTTAGGAAATGAGCAGTTCTTC. It specifies CASSLGNEQFF.

The chain carries TRBV5-1 and TRBJ1-5; possible D gene TRBD1, 5 bases. Germline CDR1 SGHRS, CDR2 YFSETQ. The length of the CDR3 is 15 residues. The V end lost 1 base, the J end lost 9 bases, and 17 bases lay between the germline ends. The CDR3 sequence is CASSLYPGATGPQHF. The CDR3 nucleotides read TGCGCCAGCAGCTTGTACCCCGGGGCCACCGGGCCCCAGCATTTT.

This rearrangement joins TRBV28 to TRBJ1-2; a possible D gene is TRBD1 (6 bases). The CDR3 spans 14 residues. V was clipped by 6 bases and J by 4 bases, with 15 bases between them. CDR1 and CDR2 from the germline V gene are MDHEN and SYDVKM. The CDR3 reads CASSPGTYPYGYTF. The CDR3 nucleotides read TGTGCCAGCAGCCCCGGGACATACCCCTATGGCTACACCTTC.

J is TRBJ2-3 and V is TRBV13; D is ambiguous. Germline V gene sequence: CDR1 PRHDT, CDR2 FYEKMQ (reference sequence). V was pared by 5 bases and J by 4 bases, with 4 bases between. This CDR3 comprises 11 residues. DNA for the CDR3: TGTGCCAGCAGCGATTCAGATACGCAGTATTTT. Translation: CASSDSDTQYF. The full variable domain, completed using reference TRBV13 and TRBJ2-3, is AAGVIQSPRHLIKEKRETATLKCYPIPRHDTVYWYQQGPGQDPQFLISFYEKMQSDKGSIPDRFSAQQFSDYHSELNMSSLELGDSALYFCASSDSDTQYFGPGTRLTVL.

The chain uses TRBV5-4 and TRBJ2-5; D is uncertain. The germline V gene encodes CDR1 SGHNT and CDR2 YYREEE (reference sequence). The V and J ends lost 4 bases and 5 bases respectively, with 18 bases between them. CDR3 length equals 15 residues. CDR3 in amino acids: CASSATGRLGETQYF. As DNA, the CDR3 is TGTGCCAGCAGCGCCACCGGACGTTTGGGGGAGACCCAGTACTTC.

This clone was observed a single time. V gene TRBV10-3 combines with J gene TRBJ2-7; the D gene is possibly TRBD1 (6 bases). V dropped 1 base and J dropped 1 base, with 11 bases sitting between them. The CDR3 is 15 residues long. Germline V gene sequence: CDR1 ENHRY, CDR2 SYGVKD. CDR3 bases: TGTGCCATCAGTGAGTGGTCAGGGGTTTCCTACGAGCAGTACTTC. Translating gives CAISEWSGVSYEQYF.

V and J are TRBV16 and TRBJ2-7; D not resolved. V was pared by 3 bases and J by 4 bases, with 7 bases between. This CDR3 contains 12 residues. Germline V gives CDR1 KGHSY, CDR2 FQNENV. This CDR3 is CASSQSVYEQYF. The CDR3 DNA sequence: TGTGCCAGCAGCCAGTCAGTTTACGAGCAGTACTTC.

V and J are TRBV7-2 and TRBJ2-1; no reliable D call. The CDR3 loop spans 15 amino acids. Trimming shortened V by 1 base and J by 1 base, and 8 bases separated the two germline ends. Looked up from germline, CDR1 is SGHTA and CDR2 is FQGNSA. The CDR3 DNA reads TGTGCCAGCAGCTTAGATAGGCAGTCCTACAATGAGCAGTTCTTC. Its translation: CASSLDRQSYNEQFF.

This clone has only a few counts. This chain uses TRBV7-9 with TRBJ2-3, with D maybe TRBD1 (6 bases). This CDR3 comprises 16 residues. CDR1 is SEHNR, CDR2 FQNEAQ, per germline (reference sequence). V lost 5 bases, J lost 0 bases, and 15 bases lay in between. CDR3 protein: CASSPTGTPSTDTQYF. The DNA of the CDR3 is TGTGCCAGCAGCCCAACCGGGACACCAAGCACAGATACGCAGTATTTT.

The rearrangement joins TRBV19 to TRBJ1-1, with 7 bases matching TRBD1. The CDR3 has 16 residues. V gave up 4 bases and J gave up 1 base; unmatched junction bases: 9. CDR1 is LNHDA, CDR2 SQIVND, per germline (reference sequence). The CDR3 spells CASSTRQGLGNTEAFF. CDR3 sequence (DNA): TGTGCCAGTAGTACAAGACAGGGTTTGGGGAACACTGAAGCTTTCTTT. The full variable domain, in which reference TRBV19 and TRBJ1-1 provide the parts outside the CDR3, is DGGITQSPKYLFRKEGQNVTLSCEQNLNHDAMYWYRQDPGQGLRLIYYSQIVNDFQKGDIAEGYSVSREKKESFPLTVTSAQKNPTAFYLCASSTRQGLGNTEAFFGQGTRLTVV.

The V and J genes are TRBV27 and TRBJ1-2; possibly TRBD1 for D (5 bases). CDR3 length equals 12 residues. Looked up from germline, CDR1 is MNHEY and CDR2 is SMNVEV (reference sequence). In nucleotides, the CDR3 is TGTGGGGGCGGGGCGGCCACTTATGGCTACACCTTC. It encodes CGGGAATYGYTF.

The table lists this clone with a count of one. V gene TRBV15 combines with J gene TRBJ1-5; D unclear. The CDR3 consists of 13 residues. Germline assignment: CDR1 LNHNV and CDR2 YYDKDF (reference sequence). V was cut by 0 bases and J by 7 bases, with 7 bases left in between. CDR3 sequence reads: CATSRDNSQPQHF. Here the CDR3 DNA reads TGTGCCACCAGCAGAGATAATTCCCAGCCCCAGCATTTT.

V usage is TRBV11-2 and J usage is TRBJ1-3, with a tentative D call TRBD1 (5 bases). Germline V gives CDR1 SGHAT, CDR2 FQNNGV. V dropped 5 bases and J dropped 0 bases, with 11 bases sitting between them. The CDR3 is 15 residues long. Written as DNA, the CDR3 is TGTGCCAGCAGCCCAACTCAGGGCTCTGGAAACACCATATATTTT. Translating it yields CASSPTQGSGNTIYF.